One sample yielded the 4 T cell receptor beta chains listed below, sequenced in a study of shared clonotypes between healthy human individuals. Clones were sequenced by immunoSEQ multiplex PCR, and TCRdb holds only the in-frame ones, with some missing. This table holds over 2 million clones, roughly 90% found once. Sequenced sample: naive CD4+ T cells from PBMCs. Sample subset: CD45RA+ positively selected. These receptors all come from a man younger than 30 in good health. Some clones in this sample may be carry-over from other donors' samples.

The chain employs TRBV19 and TRBJ2-2; perhaps TRBD2 as D (6 bases). This CDR3 is built from 16 residues. The V gene's germline CDR1 is LNHDA and CDR2 SQIVND (reference sequence). Trimming stripped 0 bases from V and 4 bases from J, with 12 bases between. The CDR3 DNA sequence: TGTGCCAGTAGTATAGAAAGCGGGCTCGGCACCGGGGAGCTGTTTTTT. Encoded protein: CASSIESGLGTGELFF.

On this clone itself: Other DNA sequences in this sample translate to the same CDR3. The J gene is TRBJ1-3, the V gene TRBV2; D is possibly TRBD1 (5 bases). V dropped 3 bases and J dropped 4 bases, with 10 bases sitting between them. The CDR3 is made up of 14 amino acids. Looked up from germline, CDR1 is SNHLY and CDR2 is FYNNEI. This CDR3 is CASSEGGAGNTIYF. CDR3 DNA sequence: TGTGCCAGCAGTGAGGGGGGTGCAGGAAACACCATATATTTT.

This clone was seen a single time. The chain employs TRBV9 and TRBJ1-1; TRBD1 might be the D (5 bases). CDR1 is SGDLS and CDR2 is YYNGEE in the germline V gene. The V end lost 0 bases, the J end lost 4 bases, and 13 bases lay between the germline ends. The CDR3 consists of 15 residues. Written as DNA, the CDR3 is TGTGCCAGCAGCGTAGAGGGACGCAGTTCCACTGAAGCTTTCTTT. Its translation is CASSVEGRSSTEAFF.

The V and J genes are TRBV9 and TRBJ2-3; D is perhaps TRBD1 (5 bases). The CDR3 loop spans 15 amino acids. The V gene lost 0 bases and the J gene lost 2 bases, with 10 bases spanning the gap. The V gene's germline CDR1 is SGDLS and CDR2 YYNGEE. CDR3 loop: CASSVALGPTDTQYF. CDR3 coding DNA: TGTGCCAGCAGCGTAGCTCTGGGGCCCACAGATACGCAGTATTTT.